This paragraph reports one T cell receptor (beta chain). This record belongs to a study of patients and donors after allogeneic stem cell transplantation. TCRdb re-analysed the RT-PCR reads in MiXCR, keeping a single row per CDR3 protein. The sample yields fewer than 200,000 distinct CDR3 sequences, 30% seen once. V gave up 4 bases and J gave up 9 bases; unmatched junction bases: 9. Germline V CDR1 and CDR2: SGHDN, FVKESK. The CDR3 has 14 amino acids. This rearrangement joins TRBV14 to TRBJ2-1; 7 positions match TRBD2. The sequenced sample was blood, either unsorted or a sorted T cell fraction (not recorded which). This TCR was sampled from a human donor who was either an allogeneic HSCT recipient or a stem cell or donor lymphocyte infusion donor (not recorded which). It is not recorded whose cells these are; they may come from a transplant donor. DNA of the CDR3: TGTGCCAGCAGCCCCAGGACTAGAATCGGTGAGCAGTTCTTC. This translates into CASSPRTRIGEQFF. The whole variable domain, remainder taken from reference TRBV14 and TRBJ2-1, is EAGVTQFPSHSVIEKGQTVTLRCDPISGHDNLYWYRRVMGKEIKFLLHFVKESKQDESGMPNNRFLAERTGGTYSTLKVQPAELEDSGVYFCASSPRTRIGEQFFGPGTRLTVL.